This T cell receptor beta chain derives from a study of T-cell memory formation after mild COVID-19. Study conclusions and caveats: Researchers report contracting CD4+ clones mostly in CM and EM, with CD8+ clones in EMRA.

The ends were cut back, 2 bases at V and 4 bases at J, with 8 bases in the middle. The CDR3 is 13 amino acids. This clonotype showed up many times. The antigen is unknown. A 5'RACE reaction primed in the constant segment made cDNA libraries of TCR alpha and TCR beta, and these carried sample barcodes and UMIs. TCRdb reprocessed the 5' RACE reads via MiXCR and lists one record per CDR3 protein. The sample records under 700,000 distinct CDR3 sequences, about a fifth being singletons. The V call is TRBV12-3 or TRBV12-4, the J call TRBJ1-1; unclear D gene. The sample taken for sequencing was PBMCs or a T cell subset sorted from them (not recorded which). The clonotype comes from an adult woman who had mild COVID-19 (a few samples of this study predate the infection). Cell type and time point are not known. CDR3 coding DNA: TGTGCCAGCAGTTTACGCCCCGGCACTGAAGCTTTCTTT. The encoded protein is CASSLRPGTEAFF.